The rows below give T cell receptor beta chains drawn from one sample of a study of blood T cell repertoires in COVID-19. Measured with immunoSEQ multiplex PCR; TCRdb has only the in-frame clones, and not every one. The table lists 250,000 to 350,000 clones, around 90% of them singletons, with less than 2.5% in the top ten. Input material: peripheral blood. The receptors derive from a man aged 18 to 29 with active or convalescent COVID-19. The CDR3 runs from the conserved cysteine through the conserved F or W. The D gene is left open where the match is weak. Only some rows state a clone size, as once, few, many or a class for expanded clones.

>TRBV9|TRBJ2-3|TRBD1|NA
CASSGRQGKYTDTQYF
TGTGCCAGCAGCGGCCGACAGGGAAAGTACACAGATACGCAGTATTTT
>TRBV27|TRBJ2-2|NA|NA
CASSSGLNTGELFF
TGTGCCAGCAGTTCAGGGCTAAACACCGGGGAGCTGTTTTTT
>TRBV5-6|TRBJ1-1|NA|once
CASIGLRGTEAFF
TGTGCCAGTATCGGGCTCAGGGGCACTGAAGCTTTCTTT
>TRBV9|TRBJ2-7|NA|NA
CASRAGQHKYEQYF
TGTGCCAGCAGGGCCGGACAGCACAAGTACGAGCAGTACTTC
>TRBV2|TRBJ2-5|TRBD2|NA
CASSESGGGTQYF
TGTGCCAGCAGTGAAAGTGGCGGGGGAACCCAGTACTTC
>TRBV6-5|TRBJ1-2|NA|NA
CASSYSMADGYTF
TGTGCCAGCAGTTACAGTATGGCGGATGGCTACACCTTC
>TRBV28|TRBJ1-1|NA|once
CASSFRVPEAFF
TGTGCCAGCAGTTTCAGGGTTCCTGAAGCTTTCTTT
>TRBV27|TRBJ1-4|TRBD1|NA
CASSLRDRKGEKLFF
TGTGCCAGCAGTTTAAGGGACAGGAAGGGCGAAAAACTGTTTTTT
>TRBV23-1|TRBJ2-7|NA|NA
CASSQAKDVVRAYEQYF
TGCGCCAGCAGTCAAGCTAAGGATGTCGTCAGGGCCTACGAGCAGTACTTC
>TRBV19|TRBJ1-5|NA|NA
CASSIGGAGPQHF
TGTGCCAGTAGTATAGGTGGAGCCGGGCCCCAGCATTTT
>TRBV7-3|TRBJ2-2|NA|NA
CASRGWTGELFF
TGTGCCAGCAGGGGCTGGACCGGGGAGCTGTTTTTT
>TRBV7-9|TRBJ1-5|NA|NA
CASSLSNQPQHF
TGTGCCAGCAGCCTAAGTAATCAGCCCCAGCATTTT
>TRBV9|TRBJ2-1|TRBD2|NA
CASSGTSGYNEQFF
TGTGCCAGCAGCGGGACTAGCGGTTACAATGAGCAGTTCTTC
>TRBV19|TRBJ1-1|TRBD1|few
CASSSRQGFEAFF
TGTGCCAGTAGTTCAAGACAGGGGTTTGAAGCTTTCTTT
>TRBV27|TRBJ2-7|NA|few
CATRTQIYEQYF
TGTGCCACCAGGACACAAATCTACGAGCAGTACTTC